This TCR beta chain is from a study of blood T cells in healthy people across ages. A second about 7 to 11 cycle PCR used barcoded and J-beta primers. TCRdb recomputed calls from the 5' RACE reads with MiXCR, one row per CDR3 protein. The data show more than 500,000 distinct CDR3 sequences, 27% seen once. The clonotype comes from a woman in her seventies in good health. Sequencing was done on a sample of blood.

As DNA, the CDR3 is TGCAGTGTCCAGGGACCGGGACTCCAGGCGGAGACCCAGTACTTC. Translated, it gives CSVQGPGLQAETQYF. The chain carries TRBV20-1 and TRBJ2-5; the D gene is possibly TRBD2 (6 bases). The CDR3 runs to 15 residues. The germline V gene encodes CDR1 DFQATT and CDR2 SNEGSKA (reference sequence). V lost 7 bases, J lost 5 bases, and 23 bases lay in between.